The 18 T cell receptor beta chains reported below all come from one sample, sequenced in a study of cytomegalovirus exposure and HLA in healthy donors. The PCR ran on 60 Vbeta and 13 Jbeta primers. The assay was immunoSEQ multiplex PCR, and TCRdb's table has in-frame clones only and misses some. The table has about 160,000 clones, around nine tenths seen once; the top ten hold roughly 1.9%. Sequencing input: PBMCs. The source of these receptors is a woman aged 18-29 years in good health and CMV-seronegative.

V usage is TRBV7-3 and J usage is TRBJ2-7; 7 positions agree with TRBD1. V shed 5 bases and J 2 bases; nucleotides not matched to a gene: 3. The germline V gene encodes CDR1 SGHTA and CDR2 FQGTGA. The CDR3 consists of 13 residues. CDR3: CASSTGATYEQYF. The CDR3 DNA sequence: TGTGCCAGCAGCACAGGGGCTACCTACGAGCAGTACTTC.

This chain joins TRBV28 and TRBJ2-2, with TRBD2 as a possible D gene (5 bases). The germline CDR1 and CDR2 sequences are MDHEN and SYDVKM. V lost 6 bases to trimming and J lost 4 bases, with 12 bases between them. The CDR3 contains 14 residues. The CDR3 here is CASSLRGSTGELFF. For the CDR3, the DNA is TGTGCCAGCAGCCTTCGGGGATCCACCGGGGAGCTGTTTTTT. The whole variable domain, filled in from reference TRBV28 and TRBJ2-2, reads DVKVTQSSRYLVKRTGEKVFLECVQDMDHENMFWYRQDPGLGLRLIYFSYDVKMKEKGDIPEGYSVSREKKERFSLILESASTNQTSMYLCASSLRGSTGELFFGEGSRLTVL.

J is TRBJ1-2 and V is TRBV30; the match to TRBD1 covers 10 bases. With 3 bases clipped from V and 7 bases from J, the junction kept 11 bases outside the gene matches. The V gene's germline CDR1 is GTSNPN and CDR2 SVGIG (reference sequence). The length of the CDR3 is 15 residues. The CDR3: CAWRTSGRDRGGYTF. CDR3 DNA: TGTGCCTGGAGAACCTCGGGACGGGACAGGGGTGGCTACACCTTC. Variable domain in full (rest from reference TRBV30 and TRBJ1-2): SQTIHQWPATLVQPVGSPLSLECTVEGTSNPNLYWYRQAAGRGLQLLFYSVGIGQISSEVPQNLSASRPQDRQFILSSKKLLLSDSGFYLCAWRTSGRDRGGYTFGSGTRLTVV.

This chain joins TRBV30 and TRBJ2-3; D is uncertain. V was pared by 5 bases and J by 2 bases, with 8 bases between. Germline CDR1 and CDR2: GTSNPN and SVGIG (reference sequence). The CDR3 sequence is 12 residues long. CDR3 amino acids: CAWGLVTDTQYF. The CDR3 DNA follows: TGTGCCTGGGGGCTGGTCACAGATACGCAGTATTTT.

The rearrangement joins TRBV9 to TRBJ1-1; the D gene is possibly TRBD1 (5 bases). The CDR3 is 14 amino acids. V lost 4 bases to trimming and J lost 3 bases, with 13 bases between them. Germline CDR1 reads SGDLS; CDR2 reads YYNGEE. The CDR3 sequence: CASSFQGGDTEAFF. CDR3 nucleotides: TGTGCCAGCAGCTTCCAGGGAGGGGACACTGAAGCTTTCTTT.

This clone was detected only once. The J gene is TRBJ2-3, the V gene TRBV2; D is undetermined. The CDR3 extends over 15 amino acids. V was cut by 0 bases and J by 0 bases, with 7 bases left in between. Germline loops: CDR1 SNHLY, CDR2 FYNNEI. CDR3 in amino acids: CASSEASLSTDTQYF. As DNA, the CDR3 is TGTGCCAGCAGTGAAGCGAGTCTCAGCACAGATACGCAGTATTTT.

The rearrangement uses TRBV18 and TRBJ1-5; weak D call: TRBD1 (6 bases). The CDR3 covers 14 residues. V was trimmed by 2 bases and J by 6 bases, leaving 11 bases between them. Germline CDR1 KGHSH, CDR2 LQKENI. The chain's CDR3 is CASSPTGLGQPQHF. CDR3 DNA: TGTGCCAGCTCACCAACAGGGTTGGGTCAGCCCCAGCATTTT.

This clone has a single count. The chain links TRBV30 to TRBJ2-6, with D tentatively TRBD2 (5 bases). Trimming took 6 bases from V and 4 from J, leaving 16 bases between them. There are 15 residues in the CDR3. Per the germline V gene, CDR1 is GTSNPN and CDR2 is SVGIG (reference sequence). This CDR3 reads CACPIAFVGANVLTF. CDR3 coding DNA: TGTGCCTGTCCTATAGCGTTCGTCGGGGCCAACGTCCTGACTTTC.

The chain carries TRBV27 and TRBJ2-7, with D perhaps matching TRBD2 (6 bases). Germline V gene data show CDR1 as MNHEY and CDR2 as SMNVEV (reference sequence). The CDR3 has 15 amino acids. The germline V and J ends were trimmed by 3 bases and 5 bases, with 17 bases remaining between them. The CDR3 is CASSFGGMWRNEQYF. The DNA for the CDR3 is TGTGCCAGCAGTTTTGGGGGGATGTGGAGGAACGAGCAGTACTTC.

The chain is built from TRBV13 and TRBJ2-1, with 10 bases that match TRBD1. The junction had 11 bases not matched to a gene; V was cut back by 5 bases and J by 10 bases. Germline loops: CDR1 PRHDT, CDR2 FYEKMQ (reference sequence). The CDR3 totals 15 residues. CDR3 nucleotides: TGTGCCAGCAGCCCTAGGGGACAGGGGCCCCTCGAGCAGTTCTTC. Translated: CASSPRGQGPLEQFF.

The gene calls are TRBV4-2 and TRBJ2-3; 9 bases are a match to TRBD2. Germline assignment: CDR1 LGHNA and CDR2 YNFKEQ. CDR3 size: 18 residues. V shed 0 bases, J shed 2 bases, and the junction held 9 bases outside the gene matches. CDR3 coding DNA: TGTGCCAGCAGCCAAGATCCCGGGCGGGGGGGCGCCACAGATACGCAGTATTTT. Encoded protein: CASSQDPGRGGATDTQYF.

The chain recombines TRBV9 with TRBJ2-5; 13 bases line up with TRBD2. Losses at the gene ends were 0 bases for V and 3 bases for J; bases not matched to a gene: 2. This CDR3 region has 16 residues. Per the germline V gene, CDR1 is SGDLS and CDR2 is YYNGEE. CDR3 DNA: TGTGCCAGCAGCGTAGGCGGACTAGCGGGAGAAGAGACCCAGTACTTC. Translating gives CASSVGGLAGEETQYF.

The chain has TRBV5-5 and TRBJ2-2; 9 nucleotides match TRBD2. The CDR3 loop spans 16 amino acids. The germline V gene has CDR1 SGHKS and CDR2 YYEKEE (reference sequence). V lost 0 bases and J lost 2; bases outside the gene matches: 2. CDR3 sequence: CASSLGLAGNTGELFF. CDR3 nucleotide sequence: TGTGCCAGCAGCTTGGGGCTAGCGGGAAACACCGGGGAGCTGTTTTTT.

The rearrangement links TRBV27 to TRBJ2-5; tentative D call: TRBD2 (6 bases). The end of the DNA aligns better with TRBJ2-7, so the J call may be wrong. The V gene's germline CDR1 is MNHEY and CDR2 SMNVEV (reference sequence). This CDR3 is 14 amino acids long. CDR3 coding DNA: TGTGCCAGCTGCCAAGGCGGGGCTAACTACGAGCAGTACTTC. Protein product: CASCQGGANYEQYF.

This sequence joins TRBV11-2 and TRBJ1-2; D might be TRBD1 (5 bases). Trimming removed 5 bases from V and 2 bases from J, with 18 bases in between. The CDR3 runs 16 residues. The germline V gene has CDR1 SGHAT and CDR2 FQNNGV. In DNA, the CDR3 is TGTGCCAGCAGCCCCCTCCATGGTGACAGAAACTATGGCTACACCTTC. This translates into CASSPLHGDRNYGYTF.

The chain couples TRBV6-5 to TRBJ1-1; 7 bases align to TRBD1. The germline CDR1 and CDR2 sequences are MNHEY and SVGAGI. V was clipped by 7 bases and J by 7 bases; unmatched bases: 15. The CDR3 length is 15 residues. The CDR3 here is CASTKTVTGLGEAFF. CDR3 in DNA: TGTGCCAGCACAAAAACTGTGACAGGGCTAGGTGAAGCTTTCTTT.

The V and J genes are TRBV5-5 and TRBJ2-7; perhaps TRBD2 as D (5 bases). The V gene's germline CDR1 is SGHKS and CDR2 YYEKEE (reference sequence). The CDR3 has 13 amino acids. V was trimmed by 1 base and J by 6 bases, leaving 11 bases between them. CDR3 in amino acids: CASSLTSGSEQYF. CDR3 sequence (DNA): TGTGCCAGCAGCTTGACCTCGGGATCCGAGCAGTACTTC.

The CDR3 is CASRAQGKSQAFF. CDR3 DNA sequence: TGTGCCAGCAGGGCACAGGGAAAGTCTCAGGCTTTCTTT. The gene calls are TRBV27 and TRBJ1-1; tentative D call: TRBD1 (6 bases). Trimming cost V 6 bases and J 11 bases, with 19 bases left between them. CDR1 MNHEY and CDR2 SMNVEV come from the germline V gene (reference sequence). The CDR3 has 13 residues.